A single sample gave rise to the 24 T cell receptor beta chains below, sequenced in a study of blood T cell repertoires in COVID-19 (dated by TCRdb to the early 2020s). The protocol used for the library was the immunoSEQ multiplex PCR assay. TCRdb's version of the immuneACCESS table is confined to in-frame rearrangements and falls short of the full clone set. An unresolved V gene accounts for under half of the shortfall where checked; the remainder is of unknown origin. This sample gives around 200,000 clones in total; roughly 89% of them show up just once. Approximately 6% of the sample belongs to the ten largest clones. The sample taken for sequencing was peripheral blood. All receptors derive from a man aged 60 to 69 who had recovered from COVID-19.

A note on this clone: The same CDR3 arises from other DNA sequences in this sample as well. CDR3 nucleotides: TGCGCCAGCAGCTTGGGGACAGGAAGGGATGAAAAACTGTTTTTT. Its translation: CASSLGTGRDEKLFF. The gene calls are TRBV5-1 and TRBJ1-4; 7 nucleotides agree with TRBD1. The CDR3 totals 15 residues. Losses at the gene ends were 0 bases for V and 6 bases for J; bases not matched to a gene: 5. The germline V gene has CDR1 SGHRS and CDR2 YFSETQ.

The CDR3 coding sequence is TGTGCCAGCAGCTTTGGGCAGGGCTCCTACGAGCAGTACTTC. Amino acid sequence: CASSFGQGSYEQYF. V usage is TRBV7-9 and J usage is TRBJ2-7, with D maybe TRBD1 (5 bases). Germline values: CDR1 SEHNR, CDR2 FQNEAQ (reference sequence). The CDR3 contains 14 residues. V lost 3 bases, J lost 0 bases, and 9 bases lay in between.

The CDR3 bases are TGTGCTAGTGGTTTGGTAACTAAGGGGGCGGACGAAAACACTGAAGCTTTCTTT. Translation gives CASGLVTKGADENTEAFF. The V call is TRBV12-5, the J call TRBJ1-1, with 7 nucleotides matching TRBD1. Germline loops: CDR1 LGHNT, CDR2 FRNRAP. This CDR3 comprises 18 residues. Trimming cost V 0 bases and J 2 bases; bases outside gene matches: 12.

CDR3 protein: CASSSLDRWNPRGNEQFF. DNA for the CDR3: TGTGCCAGCAGCTCCCTGGACAGGTGGAACCCTAGAGGCAATGAGCAGTTCTTC. This chain joins TRBV11-3 and TRBJ2-1, with 7 nucleotides matching TRBD1. Trimming removed 4 bases from V and 6 bases from J; junction bases left unmatched: 18. In germline, CDR1 is SGHNT, CDR2 YENEEA. The CDR3 totals 18 residues.

The chain joins TRBV27 to TRBJ1-2; the D gene is possibly TRBD1 (6 bases). V lost 8 bases, J lost 8 bases, and 15 bases lay in between. Germline CDR1 reads MNHEY; CDR2 reads SMNVEV (reference sequence). The CDR3 runs to 12 residues. The CDR3 here is CASSLRGIGYTF. Here the CDR3 DNA reads TGTGCCAGCTCACTGAGGGGGATCGGCTACACCTTC.

This clone was recorded only once. The chain carries TRBV5-1 and TRBJ2-5; no firm D call. The CDR3 is made up of 12 amino acids. The V end was cut by 3 bases, the J end by 1 base, with 4 bases between. Germline CDR1 and CDR2: SGHRS and YFSETQ. Here the CDR3 reads CASSSRQETQYF. The CDR3 DNA reads as TGCGCCAGCAGCTCCCGCCAAGAGACCCAGTACTTC.

V and J are TRBV4-2 and TRBJ1-1; 7 bases map to TRBD1. J gave up 4 bases and V 3 bases, and 5 bases lay outside the gene matches. This CDR3 is 14 amino acids long. CDR1 LGHNA and CDR2 YNFKEQ come from the germline V gene. The CDR3 sequence: CASSQAGQATEAFF. DNA for the CDR3: TGTGCCAGCAGCCAGGCCGGACAGGCCACTGAAGCTTTCTTT.

This rearrangement joins TRBV28 to TRBJ2-2, with 10 bases that match TRBD1. V lost 5 bases to trimming and J lost 7 bases; unmatched junction nucleotides: 4. CDR1 and CDR2 from the germline V gene are MDHEN and SYDVKM. The CDR3 sequence is 14 residues long. CDR3 amino acids: CASSDRGQGGELFF. The CDR3 DNA sequence: TGTGCCAGCAGTGACAGGGGGCAGGGCGGGGAGCTGTTTTTT.

The chain combines TRBV7-8 with TRBJ2-5, with D possibly matching TRBD2 (6 bases). Germline CDR1 reads SGHVS; CDR2 reads FQNEAQ. CDR3 length equals 14 residues. Trimming removed 2 bases from V and 4 bases from J, with 11 bases in between. This CDR3 is CASSLRKEGETQYF. Here the CDR3 DNA reads TGTGCCAGCAGCTTAAGGAAGGAGGGAGAGACCCAGTACTTC. Looking up the rest from reference TRBV7-8 and TRBJ2-5 gives the full variable domain: GAGVSQSPRYKVAKRGQDVALRCDPISGHVSLFWYQQALGQGPEFLTYFQNEAQLDKSGLPSDRFFAERPEGSVSTLKIQRTQQEDSAVYLCASSLRKEGETQYFGPGTRLLVL.

The V call is TRBV30, the J call TRBJ2-7; perhaps TRBD2 as D (6 bases). V lost 0 bases and J lost 1, with 10 bases in between. This CDR3 has 14 amino acids. The germline gives CDR1 GTSNPN, CDR2 SVGIG (reference sequence). Here the CDR3 DNA reads TGTGCCTGGAGTGTCGGGGGATTTTCCTACGAGCAGTACTTC. This codes for CAWSVGGFSYEQYF.

This clone has a single count. The CDR3 region is CASSLEGTGLYGYTF. The CDR3 nucleotides are TGTGCCAGCAGCCTTGAGGGGACAGGTCTCTATGGCTACACCTTC. This sequence joins TRBV6-5 and TRBJ1-2; 8 bases agree with TRBD1. The CDR3 covers 15 residues. In germline, CDR1 is MNHEY, CDR2 SVGAGI. The V gene end was trimmed by 6 bases and the J gene end by 4 bases; junction bases not matched to a gene: 10.

V is TRBV30 and J is TRBJ2-6; 8 nucleotides match TRBD1. The CDR3 extends over 14 amino acids. Germline V CDR1 and CDR2: GTSNPN, SVGIG (reference sequence). The J segment lost 8 bases and the V segment lost 6 bases, leaving 9 bases of the junction unmatched. The CDR3 here is CACDRGRRTNVLTF. CDR3 DNA sequence: TGTGCCTGCGACAGGGGCCGCAGAACCAACGTCCTGACTTTC.

The rearrangement joins TRBV30 to TRBJ2-5, with a tentative D call TRBD2 (6 bases). CDR1 and CDR2 from the germline V gene are GTSNPN and SVGIG (reference sequence). This CDR3 region has 13 residues. V was shortened by 0 bases and J by 10 bases, with 15 bases between the two germline ends. CDR3 sequence: CAWSVRSLGGQYF. The CDR3 DNA is TGTGCCTGGAGTGTACGAAGTTTGGGGGGCCAGTACTTC.

This chain links TRBV10-3 with TRBJ2-3, with 8 nucleotides matching TRBD2. The CDR3 is 14 residues long. V trimming: 7 bases; J trimming: 2 bases; junction bases outside the gene matches: 5. The V gene's germline CDR1 is ENHRY and CDR2 SYGVKD. The chain's CDR3 is CAIMGGGTTDTQYF. The CDR3 nucleotides are TGTGCCATCATGGGCGGGGGGACCACAGATACGCAGTATTTT.

The CDR3 loop is CASSKWGTSDGTDTQYF. The DNA of the CDR3 is TGTGCCAGCAGCAAATGGGGGACTAGCGACGGCACAGATACGCAGTATTTT. The chain joins TRBV5-4 to TRBJ2-3; TRBD2 agrees at 10 bases. CDR1 and CDR2 from the germline V gene are SGHNT and YYREEE (reference sequence). With 4 bases clipped from V and 1 base from J, the junction kept 9 bases outside the gene matches. This CDR3 spans 17 amino acids.

The chain recombines TRBV6-6 with TRBJ2-4; D call uncertain. V was shortened by 2 bases and J by 0 bases, with 8 bases between the two germline ends. The CDR3 is made up of 15 amino acids. Germline V gene sequence: CDR1 MNHNY, CDR2 SVGAGI (reference sequence). As DNA, the CDR3 is TGTGCCAGCAGTTACAAGTCTATAGCCAAAAACATTCAGTACTTC. It specifies CASSYKSIAKNIQYF.

The CDR3 bases are TGTGCCAGCAGCAGGGCGGGGGGAAGCTCTGGGGCCAACGTCCTGACTTTC. Translated, it gives CASSRAGGSSGANVLTF. V is TRBV7-2 and J is TRBJ2-6, with 8 positions matching TRBD2. The V segment lost 5 bases and the J segment 0 bases; nucleotides outside the gene matches: 6. The CDR3 sequence is 17 residues long. Germline V lookup: CDR1 SGHTA, CDR2 FQGNSA.

This clone was seen more than once but under ten times. This chain connects TRBV7-9 to TRBJ1-1; 9 bases align to TRBD1. There are 12 residues in the CDR3. CDR1 is SEHNR and CDR2 is FQNEAQ in the germline V gene (reference sequence). Trimming removed 5 bases from V and 11 bases from J; junction bases left unmatched: 6. The CDR3 reads CASSGTGTEAFF. CDR3 nucleotide sequence: TGTGCCAGCAGCGGGACAGGGACAGAGGCTTTCTTT.

This clone was observed a single time. The J gene is TRBJ2-5, the V gene TRBV5-4; tentative D call: TRBD1 (6 bases). CDR3 size: 14 residues. V lost 0 bases and J 2 bases, leaving 8 bases between the germline ends. The germline V gene encodes CDR1 SGHNT and CDR2 YYREEE (reference sequence). In DNA, the CDR3 is TGTGCCAGCAGCTTGGGGACAGCACAAGAGACCCAGTACTTC. This gives the protein CASSLGTAQETQYF. Filled out from reference TRBV5-4 and TRBJ2-5, the complete variable domain reads ETGVTQSPTHLIKTRGQQVTLRCSSQSGHNTVSWYQQALGQGPQFIFQYYREEENGRGNFPPRFSGLQFPNYSSELNVNALELDDSALYLCASSLGTAQETQYFGPGTRLLVL.

About this clone itself: One end of the junction is discordant with germline, which a read error may explain. The chain joins TRBV11-2 to TRBJ1-3, with D hard to call. This CDR3 has 13 amino acids. The germline gives CDR1 SGHAT, CDR2 FQNNGV. The CDR3 sequence: CASSLGLTNTIYF. CDR3 coding DNA: TGTGCCAGCAGTTTAGGACTCACAAACACCATATATTTT.

This chain connects TRBV14 to TRBJ2-1; D not certain. Trimming shortened V by 2 bases and J by 4 bases, and 9 bases separated the two germline ends. CDR3 length equals 14 residues. The germline gives CDR1 SGHDN, CDR2 FVKESK. The CDR3 sequence is CASSQLSVYNEQFF. As DNA, the CDR3 is TGTGCCAGCAGCCAATTATCGGTATACAATGAGCAGTTCTTC.

The genes are TRBV6-4 and TRBJ2-3; 8 bases are a match to TRBD1. Trimming cost V 2 bases and J 6 bases; bases outside gene matches: 7. The CDR3 totals 15 residues. Germline-derived CDR1 and CDR2 are MRHNA and SNTAGT. The CDR3 DNA reads TGTGCCAGCAGTGACACCGGGACAGGTCCGGATACGCAGTATTTT. As protein: CASSDTGTGPDTQYF.

This CDR3 reads CASSTTGGQETQYF. CDR3 DNA sequence: TGTGCCAGTAGTACGACAGGCGGACAAGAGACCCAGTACTTC. The V gene is TRBV19, the J gene TRBJ2-5; D is perhaps TRBD1 (6 bases). Trimming pared 4 bases from V and 2 bases from J, leaving 11 bases between. The CDR3 covers 14 residues. The V gene's germline CDR1 is LNHDA and CDR2 SQIVND (reference sequence).

The V and J genes are TRBV6-1 and TRBJ1-2; D perhaps matches TRBD1 (5 bases). This CDR3 comprises 17 residues. Germline CDR1 reads MNHNS; CDR2 reads SASEGT. Trimming pared 4 bases from V and 5 bases from J, leaving 23 bases between. CDR3 nucleotide sequence: TGTGCCAGCAGTGGAGCGGGGACGCGGGAGCAATCGTATGGCTACACCTTC. Its protein is CASSGAGTREQSYGYTF.